The entry below describes one TCR beta chain. The method was immunoSEQ multiplex PCR; TCRdb's version includes in-frame clones alone and lacks a portion of them. The sample has 60,000 to 100,000 clones, nearly 95% seen once. The data stem from a study of OX40 agonist ivuxolimab in advanced cancers. With 4 bases removed from V and 0 bases from J, the gap between germline ends came to 11 bases. CDR1 and CDR2 from the germline V gene are SGHRS and YFSETQ. The CDR3 loop spans 14 amino acids. The material sequenced was CD4+ or CD8+ T cells sorted from blood, taken in a trial of the OX40 agonist ivuxolimab. This chain links TRBV5-1 with TRBJ2-7; D uncertain. This sequence was found in an adult with an advanced solid tumor such as melanoma, head and neck, liver or kidney cancer. The CDR3 reads CASSGAQSSYEQYF. DNA for the CDR3: TGCGCCAGCAGCGGCGCCCAGAGCTCCTACGAGCAGTACTTC.